Reported below is one TCR beta chain. Its antigen remains unknown. The data derive from a study of CD8+ T cells in alopecia areata. On the study more broadly: Treatment comprised oral tofacitinib, 5 to 10 mg twice daily, in treated patients. The duration of tofacitinib was 6 to 18 months, with 6 months off drug afterward. General observations from the study: Affected lesional scalp, above all in alopecia totalis/universalis, was more clonal than normal scalp.

cDNA reverse transcribed from extracted RNA served as the sequencing template. Using immunoSEQ multiplex PCR, the repertoire was profiled, and TCRdb retains in-frame clones only, with some absent. The sample lists some 130,000 clones; approximately 58% were seen once. The study team obtained lesional scalp punch biopsies and peripheral blood from alopecia areata patients. CDR1 is SQVTM and CDR2 is ANQGSEA in the germline V gene. This CDR3 is 14 amino acids long. Trimming stripped 4 bases from V and 1 base from J, with 13 bases between. The genes are TRBV29-1 and TRBJ1-1; D gene unclear. The sequence came from a human donor with alopecia areata. This specimen was CD4+ T cells sorted from blood, taken at week 0. The CDR3 coding sequence is TGCAGCGTTGCAGGAAGGTTGGCGAACACTGAAGCTTTCTTT. This encodes CSVAGRLANTEAFF. Drawing the rest from reference TRBV29-1 and TRBJ1-1, the complete variable domain is SAVISQKPSRDICQRGTSLTIQCQVDSQVTMMFWYRQQPGQSLTLIATANQGSEATYESGFVIDKFPISRPNLTFSTLTVSNMSPEDSSIYLCSVAGRLANTEAFFGQGTRLTVV.